This T cell receptor (beta chain) comes out of a study of shared clonotypes between healthy human individuals. Regarding the study as a whole: Relative to memory subsets, naive subsets generally showed larger estimated richness.

Concerning this clone itself: Its specificity is unknown.

This CDR3 region has 14 residues. Germline V gene data show CDR1 as LGHNT and CDR2 as FRNRAP. With V trimmed by 5 bases and J by 3 bases, 3 bases remained unmatched. TCRdb's copy holds only in-frame clones and misses some; the assay was immunoSEQ multiplex PCR. The sample carries 550,000 to 700,000 clones, roughly 72% recorded once. The receptor's source is a woman in her 30s in good health. The sample comprised memory CD4+ T cells sorted from blood. Subset in this sample: CD45RA-negative fraction. The rearrangement uses TRBV12-5 and TRBJ2-7, with 11 bases lining up with TRBD1. In nucleotides, the CDR3 is TGTGCTAGTGGTGGGACAGGGGGAATCTACGAGCAGTACTTC. Translated, it gives CASGGTGGIYEQYF. Drawing the rest from reference TRBV12-5 and TRBJ2-7, the complete variable domain is DARVTQTPRHKVTEMGQEVTMRCQPILGHNTVFWYRQTMMQGLELLAYFRNRAPLDDSGMPKDRFSAEMPDATLATLKIQPSEPRDSAVYFCASGGTGGIYEQYFGPGTRLTVT.